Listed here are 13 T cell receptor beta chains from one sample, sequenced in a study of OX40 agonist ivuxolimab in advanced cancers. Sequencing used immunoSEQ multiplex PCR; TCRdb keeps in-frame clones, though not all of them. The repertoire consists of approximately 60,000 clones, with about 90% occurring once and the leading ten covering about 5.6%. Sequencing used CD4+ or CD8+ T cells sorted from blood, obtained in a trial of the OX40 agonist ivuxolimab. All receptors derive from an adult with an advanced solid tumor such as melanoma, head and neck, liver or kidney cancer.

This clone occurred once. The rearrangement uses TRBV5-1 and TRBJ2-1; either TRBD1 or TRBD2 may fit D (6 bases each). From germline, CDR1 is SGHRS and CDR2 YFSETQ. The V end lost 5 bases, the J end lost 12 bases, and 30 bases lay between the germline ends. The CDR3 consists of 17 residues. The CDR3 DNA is TGCGCCAGCAGACCCGAAACCCTTAGGGGGGAGATGTTAGGGCAGTTCTTC. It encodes CASRPETLRGEMLGQFF.

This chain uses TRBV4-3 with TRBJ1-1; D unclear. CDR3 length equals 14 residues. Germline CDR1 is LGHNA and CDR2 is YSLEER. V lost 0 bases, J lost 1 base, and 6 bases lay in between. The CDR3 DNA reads TGCGCCAGCAGCCAAGATTACAGGAACACTGAAGCTTTCTTT. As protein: CASSQDYRNTEAFF.

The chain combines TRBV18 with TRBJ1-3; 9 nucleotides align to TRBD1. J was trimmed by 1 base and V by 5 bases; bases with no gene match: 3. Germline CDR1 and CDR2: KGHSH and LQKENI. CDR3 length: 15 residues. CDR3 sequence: CASSTGQGSGNTIYF. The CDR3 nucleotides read TGTGCCAGCTCAACGGGACAGGGATCTGGAAACACCATATATTTT.

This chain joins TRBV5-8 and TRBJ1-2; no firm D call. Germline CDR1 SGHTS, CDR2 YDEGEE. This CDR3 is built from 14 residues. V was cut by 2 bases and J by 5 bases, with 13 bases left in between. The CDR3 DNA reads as TGTGCCAGCAGCTTTAGGACGGCTTCTTATGGCTACACCTTC. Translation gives CASSFRTASYGYTF.

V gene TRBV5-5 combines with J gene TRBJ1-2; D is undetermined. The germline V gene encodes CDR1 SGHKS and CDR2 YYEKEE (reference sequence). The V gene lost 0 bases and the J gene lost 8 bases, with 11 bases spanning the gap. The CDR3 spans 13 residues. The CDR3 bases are TGTGCCAGCAGCTTGGATGGAGGGTTGGGCTACACCTTC. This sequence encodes CASSLDGGLGYTF.

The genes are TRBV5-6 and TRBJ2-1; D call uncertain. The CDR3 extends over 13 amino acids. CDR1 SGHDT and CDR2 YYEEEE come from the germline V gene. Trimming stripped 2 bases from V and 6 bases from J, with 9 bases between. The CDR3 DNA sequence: TGTGCCAGCAGCTTTGTAGAGGCCAATGAGCAGTTCTTC. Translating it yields CASSFVEANEQFF.

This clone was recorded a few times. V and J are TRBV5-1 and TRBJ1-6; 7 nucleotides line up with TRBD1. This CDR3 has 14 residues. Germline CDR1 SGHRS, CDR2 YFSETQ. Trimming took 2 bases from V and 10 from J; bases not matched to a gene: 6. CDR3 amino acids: CASSLGQASSPLHF. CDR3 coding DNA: TGCGCCAGCAGCTTAGGACAGGCATCCTCACCCCTCCACTTT.

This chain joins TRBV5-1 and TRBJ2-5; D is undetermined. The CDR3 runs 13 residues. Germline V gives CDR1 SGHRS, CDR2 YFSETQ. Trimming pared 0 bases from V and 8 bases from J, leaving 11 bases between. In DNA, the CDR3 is TGCGCCAGCAGCTTGGTGGCTAGAGAAACCCAGTACTTC. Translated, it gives CASSLVARETQYF.

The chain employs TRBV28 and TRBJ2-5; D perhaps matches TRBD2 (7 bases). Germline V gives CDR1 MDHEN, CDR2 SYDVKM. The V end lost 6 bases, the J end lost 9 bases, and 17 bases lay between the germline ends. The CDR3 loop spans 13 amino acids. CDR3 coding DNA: TGTGCCAGCAGACGCGGGGGCGGTGACGCCCAGTACTTC. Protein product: CASRRGGGDAQYF.

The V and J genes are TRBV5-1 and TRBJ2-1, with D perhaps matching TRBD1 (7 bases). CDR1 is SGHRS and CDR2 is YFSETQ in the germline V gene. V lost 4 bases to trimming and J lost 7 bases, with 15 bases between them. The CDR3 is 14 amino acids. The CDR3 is CASSAGQTINEQFF. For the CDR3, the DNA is TGCGCCAGCAGCGCGGGACAGACAATAAATGAGCAGTTCTTC.

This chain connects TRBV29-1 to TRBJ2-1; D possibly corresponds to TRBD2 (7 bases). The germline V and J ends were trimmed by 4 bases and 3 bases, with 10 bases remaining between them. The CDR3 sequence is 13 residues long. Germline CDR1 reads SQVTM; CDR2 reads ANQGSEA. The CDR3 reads CSVAGGLYNEQFF. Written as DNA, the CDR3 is TGCAGCGTTGCCGGGGGGCTCTACAATGAGCAGTTCTTC.

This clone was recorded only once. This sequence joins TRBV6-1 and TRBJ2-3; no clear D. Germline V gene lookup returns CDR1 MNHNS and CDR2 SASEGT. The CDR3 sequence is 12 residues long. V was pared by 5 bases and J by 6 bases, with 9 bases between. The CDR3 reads CASSQRFDTQYF. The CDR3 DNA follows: TGTGCCAGCAGTCAACGGTTTGATACGCAGTATTTT.

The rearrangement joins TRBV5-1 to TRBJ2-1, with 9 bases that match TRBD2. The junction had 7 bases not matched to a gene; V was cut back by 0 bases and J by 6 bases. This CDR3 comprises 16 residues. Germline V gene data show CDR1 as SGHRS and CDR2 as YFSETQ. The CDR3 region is CASSLGGSGSLNEQFF. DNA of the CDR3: TGCGCCAGCAGCTTGGGAGGTAGCGGGAGTCTCAATGAGCAGTTCTTC.